These 5 T cell receptor beta chains originate from one sample sequenced in a study of cytomegalovirus exposure and HLA in healthy donors. 60 Vbeta and 13 Jbeta primers were used in PCR. Here immunoSEQ multiplex PCR was the method, and the copy in TCRdb shows in-frame clones only, minus some. This sample has around 130,000 clones, with about two thirds found just once. The specimen sequenced was PBMCs. The receptor set was obtained from a middle-aged man in good health and CMV-seropositive.

This rearrangement joins TRBV27 to TRBJ1-1, with D tentatively TRBD1 (6 bases). Trimming shortened V by 5 bases and J by 4 bases, and 14 bases separated the two germline ends. Germline-derived CDR1 and CDR2 are MNHEY and SMNVEV (reference sequence). There are 14 residues in the CDR3. The CDR3 loop is CASSIQGVSTEAFF. CDR3 in DNA: TGTGCCAGCAGTATACAGGGTGTTTCCACTGAAGCTTTCTTT.

The chain couples TRBV30 to TRBJ2-5; tentatively, D is TRBD1 (5 bases). Germline CDR1 and CDR2: GTSNPN and SVGIG (reference sequence). V gave up 2 bases and J gave up 5 bases, with 6 bases separating them. This CDR3 contains 11 residues. As DNA, the CDR3 is TGTGCCTGGAGTCAGGGTGAGACCCAGTACTTC. Its translation is CAWSQGETQYF.

This clone was detected a few times. The chain uses TRBV5-6 and TRBJ1-1, with 10 bases matching TRBD1. The germline V gene encodes CDR1 SGHDT and CDR2 YYEEEE. The CDR3 has 14 residues. The junction had 6 bases not matched to a gene; V was cut back by 0 bases and J by 10 bases. CDR3 region: CASSLALDRGGAFF. In DNA, the CDR3 is TGTGCCAGCAGCTTGGCCTTGGACAGGGGGGGAGCTTTCTTT.

The chain employs TRBV7-8 and TRBJ1-1; D unresolved. With 1 base removed from V and 1 base from J, the gap between germline ends came to 7 bases. CDR1 and CDR2 (germline): SGHVS, FQNEAQ. This CDR3 is built from 14 residues. CDR3 protein: CASSLVPGNTEAFF. In DNA, the CDR3 is TGTGCCAGCAGCTTAGTTCCGGGGAACACTGAAGCTTTCTTT.

This clone was seen a single time. The V and J genes are TRBV7-9 and TRBJ1-6; D perhaps matches TRBD1 (5 bases). The ends were cut back, 5 bases at V and 7 bases at J, with 12 bases in the middle. This CDR3 region has 14 residues. CDR1 SEHNR and CDR2 FQNEAQ come from the germline V gene (reference sequence). This chain's CDR3 is CASSRGDSNSPLHF. The CDR3 nucleotides are TGTGCCAGCAGCCGCGGGGACTCGAATTCACCCCTCCACTTT.